This T cell receptor (beta chain) was sequenced during a study of cytomegalovirus exposure and HLA in healthy donors. Of note for this clone: Antigen specificity is unknown.

Primers for the PCR totalled 60 Vbeta and 13 Jbeta. The table came from immunoSEQ multiplex PCR; TCRdb's copy has only in-frame clones and leaves some out. Among tens of thousands of clones, less than 75% were seen once, and the ten largest hold around a fifth. The length of the CDR3 is 17 residues. The V end lost 3 bases, the J end lost 0 bases, and 15 bases lay between the germline ends. CDR1 is MDHEN, CDR2 SYDVKM, per germline. Study results and caveats: Several of the most significant clusters were apparently associated with common viral pathogens in a later analysis. The productive fraction for most TCR beta V segments was about 90% or about 30% in an earlier analysis. Later examination showed HLA-associated TCR beta chains had greater clonal expansion than equally common others. Serostatus for CMV was the only available immune exposure information.

The source of this sequence is a woman in her fifties or sixties in good health and CMV-seropositive. Sequencing was performed on PBMCs. This chain joins TRBV28 and TRBJ1-5, with D possibly matching TRBD1 (5 bases). The CDR3 region is CASSFYGDSYSNQPQHF. Here the CDR3 DNA reads TGTGCCAGCAGTTTTTATGGTGACAGTTATAGCAATCAGCCCCAGCATTTT.